These 23 T cell receptor beta chains were sequenced from one sample in a study of blood T cell repertoires in COVID-19. Sequenced by immunoSEQ multiplex PCR; TCRdb stores in-frame clones only, minus some. The data contain 130,000 to 150,000 clones, around 85% of them singletons. Sequencing used peripheral blood. The receptors come from a woman older than 75 with acute or convalescent COVID-19.

J is TRBJ2-7 and V is TRBV6-1; 8 bases match TRBD2. V lost 1 base, J lost 0 bases, and 5 bases stayed unmatched. Per the germline V gene, CDR1 is MNHNS and CDR2 is SASEGT. The CDR3 length is 16 residues. The CDR3 reads CASSEVLAGNSYEQYF. The DNA for the CDR3 is TGTGCCAGCAGTGAAGTATTAGCGGGGAACTCCTACGAGCAGTACTTC.

The chain employs TRBV11-2 and TRBJ1-1, with D perhaps TRBD1 (5 bases). The CDR3 covers 16 residues. CDR1 SGHAT and CDR2 FQNNGV come from the germline V gene. Trimming stripped 5 bases from V and 0 bases from J, with 16 bases between. The CDR3 DNA reads TGTGCCAGCAGCCCTCGGGGGGGGAACATGAACACTGAAGCTTTCTTT. Translated: CASSPRGGNMNTEAFF.

This chain connects TRBV30 to TRBJ1-3, with D unresolved. Per the germline V gene, CDR1 is GTSNPN and CDR2 is SVGIG (reference sequence). V was pared by 0 bases and J by 3 bases, with 6 bases between. The CDR3 has 13 residues. The CDR3 loop is CAWSVNFGNTIYF. DNA for the CDR3: TGTGCCTGGAGTGTTAACTTTGGAAACACCATATATTTT.

The rearrangement links TRBV3-1 (or the pseudogene TRBV3-2) to TRBJ1-3; D unclear. Germline values: CDR1 LGHDT, CDR2 YNNKEL (reference sequence). The CDR3 has 14 residues. Trimming removed 5 bases at V and 8 bases at J, with 16 bases between. The CDR3 DNA reads as TGTGCCAGCAGCGGTGATGGCGCGGATTACACCATATATTTT. This sequence encodes CASSGDGADYTIYF.

This chain connects TRBV6-5 to TRBJ1-5, with TRBD1 matching over 9 bases. Germline assignment: CDR1 MNHEY and CDR2 SVGAGI. The CDR3 totals 13 residues. V gave up 7 bases and J gave up 6 bases; unmatched junction bases: 4. DNA for the CDR3: TGTGCCAGCACAACAGGGGGCCGTCAGCCCCAGCATTTT. Its translation is CASTTGGRQPQHF.

The CDR3 reads CASRGTGGYGYTF. CDR3 DNA: TGTGCCAGCAGAGGGACAGGGGGCTATGGCTACACCTTC. The rearrangement links TRBV6-5 to TRBJ1-2, with TRBD1 matching over 11 bases. V gave up 6 bases and J gave up 4 bases; unmatched junction bases: 1. Germline V gene lookup returns CDR1 MNHEY and CDR2 SVGAGI. The CDR3 is made up of 13 amino acids.

V usage is TRBV10-3 and J usage is TRBJ1-4; D is unclear. The CDR3 has 15 residues. Trimming took 0 bases from V and 4 from J, leaving 9 bases between them. Per germline, CDR1 ENHRY and CDR2 SYGVKD. This CDR3 reads CAISESGRSNEKLFF. The CDR3, as DNA: TGTGCCATCAGTGAGTCCGGCCGGAGTAATGAAAAACTGTTTTTT.

The rearrangement joins TRBV7-3 to TRBJ2-3; TRBD1 matches 7 bases. Germline V CDR1 and CDR2: SGHTA, FQGTGA. J lost 8 bases, V lost 3 bases, and 2 bases had no gene match. This CDR3 spans 12 amino acids. CDR3 residues: CASSFNRGTQYF. CDR3 sequence (DNA): TGTGCCAGCAGCTTCAACAGGGGTACGCAGTATTTT.

With respect to this clone: One junction end disagrees with the germline gene, perhaps due to a read error. The identical CDR3 is also encoded by other nucleotide sequences in the sample. The chain combines TRBV24-1 with TRBJ2-3; a possible D gene is TRBD2 (5 bases). There are 13 residues in the CDR3. Germline V gene sequence: CDR1 KGHDR, CDR2 SFDVKD. CDR3 bases: TGTGCCACTAGTGCGGGTGGCACAGATACGCAGTATTTT. This sequence encodes CATSAGGTDTQYF.

The rearrangement uses TRBV27 and TRBJ1-6; D is unresolved. CDR1 is MNHEY, CDR2 SMNVEV, per germline (reference sequence). The CDR3 contains 13 residues. Trimming left V 4 bases short and J 3 bases short, with 4 bases between. CDR3 residues: CASSSVYNSPLHF. The CDR3 bases are TGTGCCAGCAGTTCTGTCTATAATTCACCCCTCCACTTT.

The chain uses TRBV18 and TRBJ2-6, with a weak D call TRBD1 (6 bases). The germline V gene encodes CDR1 KGHSH and CDR2 LQKENI. There are 16 residues in the CDR3. V lost 2 bases and J lost 2, with 10 bases in between. The CDR3 DNA reads as TGTGCCAGCTCACCATCAGGGGCGACTGGGGCCAACGTCCTGACTTTC. Protein: CASSPSGATGANVLTF.

The V gene is TRBV7-3, the J gene TRBJ2-1, with 9 positions matching TRBD2. V dropped 5 bases and J dropped 0; count of bases not matched to a gene: 2. This CDR3 comprises 15 residues. Germline-derived CDR1 and CDR2 are SGHTA and FQGTGA. As DNA, the CDR3 is TGTGCCAGCAGCCATAGCGGGAGCTCCTACAATGAGCAGTTCTTC. It yields the protein CASSHSGSSYNEQFF.

J is TRBJ1-1 and V is TRBV5-5; D remains unclear. This CDR3 region has 14 residues. Germline V gene sequence: CDR1 SGHKS, CDR2 YYEKEE (reference sequence). The V and J ends lost 1 base and 1 base respectively, with 8 bases between them. CDR3 residues: CASSLRAGNTEAFF. In DNA form, the CDR3 reads TGTGCCAGCAGCTTGAGGGCGGGGAACACTGAAGCTTTCTTT.

The J gene is TRBJ1-1, the V gene TRBV19, with a possible D match to TRBD1 (5 bases). Germline loops: CDR1 LNHDA, CDR2 SQIVND (reference sequence). The CDR3 extends over 13 amino acids. V was clipped by 7 bases and J by 3 bases, with 12 bases between them. The CDR3 loop reads CASTLQGYTEAFF. In DNA form, the CDR3 reads TGTGCCAGTACTCTCCAGGGTTACACTGAAGCTTTCTTT.

V is TRBV4-2 and J is TRBJ1-1, with 8 positions matching TRBD1. The CDR3 runs 14 residues. Germline V lookup: CDR1 LGHNA, CDR2 YNFKEQ. Trimming at V came to 0 bases and at J to 5 bases, leaving 2 bases not matched to a gene. The CDR3 DNA reads as TGTGCCAGCAGCCAAGAACAGGGGGAGACTGAAGCTTTCTTT. Protein sequence: CASSQEQGETEAFF.

The sample holds a few counts of this clone. V usage is TRBV19 and J usage is TRBJ1-6; D unclear. Germline CDR1 is LNHDA and CDR2 is SQIVND (reference sequence). The V gene lost 3 bases and the J gene lost 1 base, with 13 bases spanning the gap. The CDR3 consists of 17 residues. The CDR3 DNA reads TGTGCCAGTAGTATCCATCGATGGAGATCCTATAATTCACCCCTCCACTTT. As protein: CASSIHRWRSYNSPLHF.

The rearrangement joins TRBV9 to TRBJ2-1; tentative D call: TRBD1 (6 bases). Trimming removed 0 bases at V and 1 base at J, with 8 bases between. Germline V gives CDR1 SGDLS, CDR2 YYNGEE. The CDR3 consists of 15 residues. The CDR3 spells CASSVEDSSYNEQFF. For the CDR3, the DNA is TGTGCCAGCAGCGTAGAGGACAGTTCCTACAATGAGCAGTTCTTC.

The gene calls are TRBV6-2 or TRBV6-3 and TRBJ2-1; 11 positions match TRBD1. This CDR3 is 15 amino acids long. From germline, CDR1 is MNHEY and CDR2 SVGEGT. The ends lost 1 base at V and 7 bases at J; junction bases unmatched: 3. CDR3 DNA: TGTGCCAGCAGTTACTGGGGGACAGGGGGGAATGAGCAGTTCTTC. This translates into CASSYWGTGGNEQFF.

This clone was seen a single time. V gene TRBV11-3 combines with J gene TRBJ2-3; TRBD2 is a possible D gene (6 bases). Germline-derived CDR1 and CDR2 are SGHNT and YENEEA. With 5 bases removed from V and 3 bases from J, the gap between germline ends came to 12 bases. CDR3 length equals 14 residues. The CDR3 region is CASSRGSSTDTQYF. The DNA of the CDR3 is TGTGCCAGCAGCCGGGGGAGTAGTACAGATACGCAGTATTTT.

Of note for this clone: Other DNA sequences in the sample encode the same CDR3. V is TRBV5-1 and J is TRBJ1-2, with D perhaps matching TRBD1 (6 bases). Trimming took 3 bases from V and 2 from J, leaving 8 bases between them. CDR3 length: 13 residues. Germline values: CDR1 SGHRS, CDR2 YFSETQ. The CDR3 DNA follows: TGCGCCAGCAGCTCGGGACAAAACTATGGCTACACCTTC. As protein: CASSSGQNYGYTF.

The V gene is TRBV30, the J gene TRBJ1-1; D call uncertain. This CDR3 has 13 residues. Trimming took off 0 bases at V and 0 bases at J, with 5 bases between the two ends. The germline V gene has CDR1 GTSNPN and CDR2 SVGIG (reference sequence). This chain's CDR3 is CAWSVAMNTEAFF. CDR3 DNA sequence: TGTGCCTGGAGTGTAGCCATGAACACTGAAGCTTTCTTT.

The rearrangement joins TRBV7-9 to TRBJ2-1; D is perhaps TRBD2 (6 bases). There are 13 residues in the CDR3. CDR1 is SEHNR and CDR2 is FQNEAQ in the germline V gene (reference sequence). With 5 bases removed from V and 8 bases from J, the gap between germline ends came to 13 bases. As DNA, the CDR3 is TGTGCCAGCAGCCTAGGGACTCGCCATGAGCAGTTCTTC. Translation gives CASSLGTRHEQFF. Based on the CDR3 plus reference TRBV7-9 and TRBJ2-1, the full variable domain is DTGVSQNPRHKITKRGQNVTFRCDPISEHNRLYWYRQTLGQGPEFLTYFQNEAQLEKSRLLSDRFSAERPKGSFSTLEIQRTEQGDSAMYLCASSLGTRHEQFFGPGTRLTVL.

The genes are TRBV3-1 (or the pseudogene TRBV3-2) and TRBJ1-5, with 11 bases fitting TRBD1. With 4 bases clipped from V and 6 bases from J, the junction kept 2 bases outside the gene matches. Per the germline V gene, CDR1 is LGHDT and CDR2 is YNNKEL (reference sequence). The CDR3 totals 14 residues. The CDR3 DNA sequence: TGTGCCAGCAGCCTTGGGACAGGGGGTCAGCCCCAGCATTTT. Residues: CASSLGTGGQPQHF.